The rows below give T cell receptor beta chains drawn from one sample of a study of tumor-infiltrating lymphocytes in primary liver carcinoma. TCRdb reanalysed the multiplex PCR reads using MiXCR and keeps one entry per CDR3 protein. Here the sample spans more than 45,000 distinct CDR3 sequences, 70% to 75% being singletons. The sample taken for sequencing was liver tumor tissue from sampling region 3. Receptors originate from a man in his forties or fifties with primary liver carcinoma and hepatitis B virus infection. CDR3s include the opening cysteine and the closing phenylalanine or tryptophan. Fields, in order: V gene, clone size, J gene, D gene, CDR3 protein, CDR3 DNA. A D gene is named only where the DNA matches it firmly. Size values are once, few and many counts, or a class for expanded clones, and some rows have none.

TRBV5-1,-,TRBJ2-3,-,CTSSLATSADTQYF,TGTACCAGCAGCTTGGCGACTAGTGCAGATACGCAGTATTTT
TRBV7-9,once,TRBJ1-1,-,CASSLAFGLQDGNTEAFF,TGTGCCAGCAGCTTAGCATTCGGTCTCCAGGATGGGAACACTGAAGCTTTCTTT
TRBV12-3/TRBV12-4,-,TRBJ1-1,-,CASSVSGLTEAFF,TGTGCCAGCAGTGTATCGGGTCTCACTGAAGCTTTCTTT
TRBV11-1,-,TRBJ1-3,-,CASAGGAGNTIYF,TGTGCCAGCGCGGGGGGAGCTGGAAACACCATATATTTT
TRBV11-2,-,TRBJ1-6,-,CASSLHGADSPLYF,TGTGCCAGCAGCTTACATGGGGCGGATTCACCCCTCTACTTT
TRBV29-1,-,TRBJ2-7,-,CHVNKRNEQYF,TGCCACGTCAATAAGAGGAATGAGCAGTACTTC
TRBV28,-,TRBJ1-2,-,CAIPLDPGGYAF,TGTGCCATCCCCCTAGATCCAGGTGGCTACGCCTTC
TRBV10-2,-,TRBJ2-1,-,CASIGPSQKYNNEQFF,TGCGCCAGCATCGGGCCTAGCCAGAAATACAACAATGAGCAGTTCTTC
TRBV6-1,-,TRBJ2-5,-,CASTPQEAQYF,TGTGCCAGCACTCCTCAAGAGGCCCAGTACTTC
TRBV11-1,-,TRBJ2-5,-,CASSAGGPQGAEYF,TGTGCCAGCAGCGCTGGGGGACCTCAAGGGGCCGAGTACTTC
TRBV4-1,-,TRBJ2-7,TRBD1,CASSLWDSSYEQYF,TGTGCCAGCAGCCTATGGGACAGCTCCTACGAGCAGTACTTC
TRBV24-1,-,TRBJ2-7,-,CATSDTPSYEQYF,TGCGCAACCAGTGATACCCCCTCCTACGAGCAGTACTTC
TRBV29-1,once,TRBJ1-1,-,CSVAGQGMNHEAFF,TGCAGCGTTGCCGGGCAGGGGATGAACCATGAAGCTTTCTTT
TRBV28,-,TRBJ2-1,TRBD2,CASSLAGGPRQFF,TGTGCCAGCAGTTTAGCGGGAGGGCCTCGGCAGTTCTTC
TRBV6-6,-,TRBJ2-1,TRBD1,CASSYHGTGVSTRREGLKNEQFF,TGTGCCAGCAGTTACCACGGGACAGGGGTTTCCACTAGACGGGAGGGACTAAAAAATGAGCAGTTCTTC
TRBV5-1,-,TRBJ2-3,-,CASSLGQSGPDTQYF,TGCGCCAGCAGTTTGGGGCAGTCGGGGCCAGATACGCAGTATTTT
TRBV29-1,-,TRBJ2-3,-,CSVGAGGDTDTQRF,TGCAGCGTTGGTGCTGGGGGGGACACGGATACGCAGCGTTTT
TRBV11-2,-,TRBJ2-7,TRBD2,CDSSLSVGLAVGGYKQYF,TGTGACAGCAGCTTATCCGTTGGACTAGCGGTAGGGGGGTACAAGCAGTACTTC
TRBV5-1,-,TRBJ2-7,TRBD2,CASSETSGGVYDEYF,TGCGCCAGCAGCGAGACTAGCGGGGGTGTCTACGACGAGTACTTC
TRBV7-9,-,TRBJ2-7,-,CASSMGISPGQYF,TGTGCCAGCAGCATGGGGATTAGCCCAGGGCAGTACTTC
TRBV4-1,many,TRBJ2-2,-,CASSQSPLGTANTGELFF,TGCGCCAGCAGCCAAAGTCCGCTCGGGACTGCGAACACCGGGGAGCTGTTTTTT
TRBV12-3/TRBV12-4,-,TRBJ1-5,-,CASSEATGSAGNQPHHF,TGTGCCAGCAGTGAGGCAACAGGGTCGGCGGGCAATCAGCCCCATCATTTT